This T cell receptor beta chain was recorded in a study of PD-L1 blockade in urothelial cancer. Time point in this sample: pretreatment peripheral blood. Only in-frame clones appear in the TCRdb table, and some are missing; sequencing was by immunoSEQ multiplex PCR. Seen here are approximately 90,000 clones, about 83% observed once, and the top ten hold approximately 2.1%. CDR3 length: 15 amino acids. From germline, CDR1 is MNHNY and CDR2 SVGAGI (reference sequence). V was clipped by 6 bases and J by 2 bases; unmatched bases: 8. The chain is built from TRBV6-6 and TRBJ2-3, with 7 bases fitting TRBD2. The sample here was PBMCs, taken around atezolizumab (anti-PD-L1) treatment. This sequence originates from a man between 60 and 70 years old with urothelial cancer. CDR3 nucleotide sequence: TGTGCCAGCAGCCAACTAGCGTCTTCCACAGATACGCAGTATTTT. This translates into CASSQLASSTDTQYF.